This T cell receptor beta chain was documented in a study of identical twins. This clonotype occurred many times. TCRdb called the 5' RACE reads again in MiXCR, with one record for every CDR3 protein. The table has 200,000 to 300,000 distinct CDR3 sequences, 7% seen once. Unmatched junction bases numbered 3, after V lost 0 bases and J lost 6 bases. The CDR3 contains 14 residues. Germline loops: CDR1 SGHRS, CDR2 YFSETQ. These same records also appear under a second study, on yellow fever vaccine responses in identical twins.

The TCR originated in a woman under 30 in good health. The sequenced material came from memory (CD45RO+) T cells sorted from blood. This chain joins TRBV5-1 and TRBJ2-1; 7 bases align to TRBD1. This CDR3 is CASSLGQGGNEQFF. CDR3 sequence (DNA): TGCGCCAGCAGCTTGGGACAGGGTGGCAATGAGCAGTTCTTC. The full variable domain, completed using reference TRBV5-1 and TRBJ2-1, is KAGVTQTPRYLIKTRGQQVTLSCSPISGHRSVSWYQQTPGQGLQFLFEYFSETQRNKGNFPGRFSGRQFSNSRSEMNVSTLELGDSALYLCASSLGQGGNEQFFGPGTRLTVL.